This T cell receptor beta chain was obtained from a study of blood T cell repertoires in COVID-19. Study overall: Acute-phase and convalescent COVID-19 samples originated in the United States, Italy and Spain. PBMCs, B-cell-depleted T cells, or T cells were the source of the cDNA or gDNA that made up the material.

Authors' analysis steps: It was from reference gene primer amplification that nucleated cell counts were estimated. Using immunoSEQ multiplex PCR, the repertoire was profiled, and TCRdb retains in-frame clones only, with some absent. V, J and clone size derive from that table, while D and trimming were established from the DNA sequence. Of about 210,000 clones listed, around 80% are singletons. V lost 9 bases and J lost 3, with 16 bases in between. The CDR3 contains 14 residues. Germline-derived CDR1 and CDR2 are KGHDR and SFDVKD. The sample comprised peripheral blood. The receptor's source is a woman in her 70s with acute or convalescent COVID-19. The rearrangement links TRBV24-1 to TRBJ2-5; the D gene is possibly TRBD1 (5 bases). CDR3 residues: CATWSGRAEETQYF. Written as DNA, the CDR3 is TGTGCCACCTGGTCCGGCAGGGCAGAAGAGACCCAGTACTTC.